The 18 T cell receptor beta chains presented below share a single source sample, sequenced in a study of molecular identifiers for immune sequencing clone quantification. TCRdb reanalysed the PCR reads using MiXCR and keeps one entry per CDR3 protein. The repertoire holds about 640,000 distinct CDR3 sequences, with about 20% as singletons. The specimen sequenced was naive CD8+ T cells from blood, with Jurkat cell RNA spiked in. Noted subset: FACS-sorted CD8+CD4-CCR7+CD45RA+ naive T cells. These receptors were taken from a human donor in good health. Some libraries in this study had Jurkat cell RNA spiked in.

Comment on this clonotype: The germline gene is not matched at one end of the junction; a read error may be the cause. CDR3 bases: TGCGCCAGCAGTGAGTCCGGGGTTGGCACCGGGGGGCTGTTTTTT. This sequence encodes CASSESGVGTGGLFF. V usage is TRBV10-1 and J usage is TRBJ2-2, with D maybe TRBD2 (6 bases). This CDR3 comprises 15 residues. The germline CDR1 and CDR2 sequences are WNHNN and SYGVQD (reference sequence).

This clonotype has a count of ten or more. The rearrangement joins TRBV29-1 to TRBJ2-3, with 8 bases matching TRBD2. Trimming took 1 base from V and 4 from J; bases not matched to a gene: 10. Germline V gives CDR1 SQVTM, CDR2 ANQGSEA. This CDR3 is 16 amino acids long. CDR3 DNA sequence: TGCAGCGTTGAAGGCACTAGCGGACACACGGCAGATACGCAGTATTTT. This encodes CSVEGTSGHTADTQYF.

In its sample, this clonotype was seen many times. The chain couples TRBV5-4 to TRBJ1-1, with D unresolved. This CDR3 spans 15 amino acids. Germline-derived CDR1 and CDR2 are SGHNT and YYREEE (reference sequence). Trimming removed 0 bases from V and 4 bases from J, with 13 bases in between. CDR3 in DNA: TGTGCCAGCAGCTTGGGCCCTTTACCTTCCACTGAAGCTTTCTTT. Translation: CASSLGPLPSTEAFF.

This clonotype was seen repeatedly, ten times or more. The J gene is TRBJ1-1, the V gene TRBV27, with D unresolved. The CDR3 extends over 13 amino acids. V was shortened by 7 bases and J by 2 bases, with 11 bases between the two germline ends. CDR1 and CDR2 from the germline V gene are MNHEY and SMNVEV (reference sequence). The CDR3 DNA reads as TGTGCCAGCAAACTTGGTTCTAACACTGAAGCTTTCTTT. Translating gives CASKLGSNTEAFF.

In this sample, this clonotype turned up a few times. This chain joins TRBV5-1 and TRBJ2-3, with a tentative D call TRBD2 (5 bases). CDR1 SGHRS and CDR2 YFSETQ come from the germline V gene. Trimming cost V 0 bases and J 5 bases, with 7 bases left between them. The CDR3 length is 13 residues. The CDR3 DNA reads TGCGCCAGCAGCTTGGGAGAGGGAGATACGCAGTATTTT. Translating it yields CASSLGEGDTQYF. Full variable domain (outside the CDR3, taken from reference TRBV5-1 and TRBJ2-3): KAGVTQTPRYLIKTRGQQVTLSCSPISGHRSVSWYQQTPGQGLQFLFEYFSETQRNKGNFPGRFSGRQFSNSRSEMNVSTLELGDSALYLCASSLGEGDTQYFGPGTRLTVL.

This clonotype was found once. V gene TRBV28 combines with J gene TRBJ2-7; perhaps TRBD2 as D (5 bases). This CDR3 comprises 15 residues. Germline loops: CDR1 MDHEN, CDR2 SYDVKM. V lost 8 bases to trimming and J lost 7 bases, with 24 bases between them. The CDR3 reads CASRMKLDPLWEQYF. CDR3 DNA: TGTGCCAGCCGCATGAAACTAGACCCTCTTTGGGAGCAGTACTTC.

With regard to this clonotype: Being one base from a much bigger clone, this may be a read error. J is TRBJ2-1 and V is TRBV12-3 or TRBV12-4; TRBD2 aligns across 9 bases. CDR3 length equals 17 residues. The CDR3: CAGSFPPGRGGPNEQFF. The CDR3 DNA is TGTGCCGGCAGTTTCCCCCCGGGGCGGGGGGGCCCGAATGAGCAGTTCTTC.

As to this clonotype: Given a much more abundant clone one base away, this may be a read error. The chain couples TRBV10-3 to TRBJ2-7; D assignment may be TRBD1 or TRBD2 (6 bases each). This CDR3 is built from 15 residues. CDR1 and CDR2 (germline): ENHRY, SYGVKD. CDR3 protein: CTISETNKGGPEQYF. DNA of the CDR3: TGTACCATCAGTGAGACCAACAAGGGGGGCCCAGAGCAGTACTTC.

This clonotype was seen a handful of times. One junction end does not reproduce the germline sequence, and a read error may be involved. The V call is TRBV7-9, the J call TRBJ2-7, with D uncertain. This CDR3 is 15 amino acids long. Germline CDR1 SEHNR, CDR2 FQNEAQ (reference sequence). CDR3 nucleotides: TGTGCCAGCAGCTTAGTCGTAGATTACTCCTGCGAGCAGTACTTC. It encodes CASSLVVDYSCEQYF.

This clonotype was seen repeatedly, ten times or more. The V call is TRBV10-2, the J call TRBJ2-7; D is unclear. In germline, CDR1 is WSHSY, CDR2 SAAADI. The V and J ends lost 9 bases and 3 bases respectively, with 15 bases between them. There are 13 residues in the CDR3. CDR3 DNA sequence: TGCGCCAGTTGTATCGGGCCTGGCTACGAGCAGTACTTC. It translates to CASCIGPGYEQYF.

With regard to this clonotype: Since a much larger clone is just one base distant, this may be a read error. V gene TRBV25-1 combines with J gene TRBJ1-2; 9 bases agree with TRBD1. CDR3 length: 13 residues. Germline lookup yields CDR1 MGHDK and CDR2 SYGVNS. CDR3 amino acids: CAGRDREGNGYTF. The CDR3 nucleotides read TGTGCCGGCAGGGACAGGGAGGGCAATGGCTACACCTTC.

This clonotype was seen at least ten times. The V call is TRBV27, the J call TRBJ1-1; no firm D call. The germline V gene encodes CDR1 MNHEY and CDR2 SMNVEV (reference sequence). V was pared by 6 bases and J by 4 bases, with 15 bases between. CDR3 size: 14 residues. CDR3 DNA: TGTGCCAGCAGCCTCCGGGGTTGGGGCACTGAAGCTTTCTTT. This gives the protein CASSLRGWGTEAFF.

A few counts support this clonotype. This chain links TRBV4-3 with TRBJ2-2, with a weak D call TRBD1 (5 bases). Germline lookup yields CDR1 LGHNA and CDR2 YSLEER. CDR3 length: 15 residues. The germline V and J ends were trimmed by 4 bases and 2 bases, with 11 bases remaining between them. CDR3 region: CASSPDSRNTGELFF. In nucleotides, the CDR3 is TGCGCCAGCAGCCCCGACAGTCGAAACACCGGGGAGCTGTTTTTT.

This clonotype was observed a handful of times. This rearrangement joins TRBV6-2 or TRBV6-3 to TRBJ1-6; no clear D. CDR3 length: 14 amino acids. The V end was cut by 0 bases, the J end by 10 bases, with 10 bases between. Looked up from germline, CDR1 is MNHEY and CDR2 is SVGEGT. CDR3 sequence reads: CASSYSNGLSPLHF. The CDR3 nucleotides read TGTGCCAGCAGTTACTCGAATGGGTTGTCACCCCTCCACTTT.

Ten or more counts support this clonotype. This sequence joins TRBV2 and TRBJ2-7, with TRBD2 matching over 7 bases. Germline V gives CDR1 SNHLY, CDR2 FYNNEI. The CDR3 length is 14 residues. Trimming at V came to 5 bases and at J to 2 bases, leaving 6 bases not matched to a gene. The DNA for the CDR3 is TGTGCCAGCAGTCTGGCTAGCGGTACCTACGAGCAGTACTTC. Its translation: CASSLASGTYEQYF. The full variable domain, with the rest looked up from reference TRBV2 and TRBJ2-7, is EPEVTQTPSHQVTQMGQEVILRCVPISNHLYFYWYRQILGQKVEFLVSFYNNEISEKSEIFDDQFSVERPDGSNFTLKIRSTKLEDSAMYFCASSLASGTYEQYFGPGTRLTVT.

To note about this clonotype: Its ends do not fully match the called genes, so a read error is possible. The chain joins TRBV7-9 to TRBJ1-2; D is uncertain. The CDR3 runs 14 residues. CDR1 and CDR2 from the germline V gene are SEHNR and FQNEAQ (reference sequence). The CDR3, as DNA: TGTGCCAGCAGCTTACGGCCAGAGCACTATAGCTACACCTTC. Protein product: CASSLRPEHYSYTF.

This clonotype was detected many times. This sequence joins TRBV5-1 and TRBJ2-7; no clear D. Germline loops: CDR1 SGHRS, CDR2 YFSETQ. The V gene lost 4 bases and the J gene lost 4 bases, with 21 bases spanning the gap. This CDR3 comprises 16 residues. In DNA, the CDR3 is TGCGCCAGCAGCGACCCAGAATACACGTACGTTTACGAGCAGTACTTC. It encodes CASSDPEYTYVYEQYF.

The table lists this clonotype with a count of one. A read error may be the cause here, since a much bigger clone is one base away. This chain joins TRBV7-6 and TRBJ2-5; 7 bases are a match to TRBD2. Germline assignment: CDR1 SGHVS and CDR2 FNYEAQ. The CDR3 is made up of 15 amino acids. The CDR3 DNA follows: TGTGCCGGCAGCGGAGAGTCTAGCGGAGCAGAGACCCAGTACTTC. Its translation is CAGSGESSGAETQYF.